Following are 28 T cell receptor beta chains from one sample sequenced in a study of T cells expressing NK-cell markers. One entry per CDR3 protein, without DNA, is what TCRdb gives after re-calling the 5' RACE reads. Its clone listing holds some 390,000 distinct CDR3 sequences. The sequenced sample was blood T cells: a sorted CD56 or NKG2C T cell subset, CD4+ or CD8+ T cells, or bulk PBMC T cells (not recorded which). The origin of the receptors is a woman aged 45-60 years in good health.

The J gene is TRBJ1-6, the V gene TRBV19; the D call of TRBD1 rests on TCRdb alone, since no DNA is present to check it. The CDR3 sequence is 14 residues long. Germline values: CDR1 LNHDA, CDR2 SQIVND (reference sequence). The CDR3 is CASRDLTVGSPLHF.

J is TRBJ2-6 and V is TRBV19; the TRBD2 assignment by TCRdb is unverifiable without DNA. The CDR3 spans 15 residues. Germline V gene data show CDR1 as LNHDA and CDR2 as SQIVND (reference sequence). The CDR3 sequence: CASSMSPSGANVLTF.

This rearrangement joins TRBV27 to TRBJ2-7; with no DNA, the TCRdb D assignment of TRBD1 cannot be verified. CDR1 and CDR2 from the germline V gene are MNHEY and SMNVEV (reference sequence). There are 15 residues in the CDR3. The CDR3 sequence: CASSSARGQAQEQYF.

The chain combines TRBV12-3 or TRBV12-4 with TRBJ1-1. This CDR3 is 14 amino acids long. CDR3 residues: CASSPRRGNTEAFF.

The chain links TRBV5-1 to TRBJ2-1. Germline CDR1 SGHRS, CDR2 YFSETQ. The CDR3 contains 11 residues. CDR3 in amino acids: CASSDLGSQFF. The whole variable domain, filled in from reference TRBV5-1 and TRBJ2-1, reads KAGVTQTPRYLIKTRGQQVTLSCSPISGHRSVSWYQQTPGQGLQFLFEYFSETQRNKGNFPGRFSGRQFSNSRSEMNVSTLELGDSALYLCASSDLGSQFFGPGTRLTVL.

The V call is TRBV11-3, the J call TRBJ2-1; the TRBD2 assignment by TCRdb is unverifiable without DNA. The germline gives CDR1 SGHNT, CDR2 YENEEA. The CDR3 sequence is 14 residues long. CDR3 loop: CASSFRTGADEQFF. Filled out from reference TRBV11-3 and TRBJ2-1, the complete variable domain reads EAGVVQSPRYKIIEKKQPVAFWCNPISGHNTLYWYLQNLGQGPELLIRYENEEAVDDSQLPKDRFSAERLKGVDSTLKIQPAELGDSAVYLCASSFRTGADEQFFGPGTRLTVL.

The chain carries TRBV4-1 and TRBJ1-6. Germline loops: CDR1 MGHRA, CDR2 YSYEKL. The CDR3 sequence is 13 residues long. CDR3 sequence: CASSQESWSPLHF.

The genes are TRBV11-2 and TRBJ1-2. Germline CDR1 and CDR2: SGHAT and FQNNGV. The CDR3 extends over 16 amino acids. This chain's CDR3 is CASSLVGGPNSFGYTF. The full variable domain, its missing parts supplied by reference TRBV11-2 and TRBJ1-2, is EAGVAQSPRYKIIEKRQSVAFWCNPISGHATLYWYQQILGQGPKLLIQFQNNGVVDDSQLPKDRFSAERLKGVDSTLKIQPAKLEDSAVYLCASSLVGGPNSFGYTFGSGTRLTVV.

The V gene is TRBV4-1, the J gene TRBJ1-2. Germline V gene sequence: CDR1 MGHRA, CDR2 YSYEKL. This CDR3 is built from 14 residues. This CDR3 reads CASSQVGNAQGYTF.

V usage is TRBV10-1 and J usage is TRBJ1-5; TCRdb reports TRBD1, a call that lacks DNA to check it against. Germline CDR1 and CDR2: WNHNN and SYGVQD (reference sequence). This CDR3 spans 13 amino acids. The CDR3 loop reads CASSESWGQPQHF.

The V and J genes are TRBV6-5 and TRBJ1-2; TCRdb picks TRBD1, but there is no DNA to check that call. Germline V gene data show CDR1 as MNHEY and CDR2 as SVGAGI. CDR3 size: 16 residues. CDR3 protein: CASSYPGQGNNYGYTF.

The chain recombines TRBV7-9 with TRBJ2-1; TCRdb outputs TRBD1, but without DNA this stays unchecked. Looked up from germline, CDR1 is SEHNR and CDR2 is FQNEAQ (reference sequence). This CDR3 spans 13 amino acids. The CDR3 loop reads CASSFNRVNEQFF. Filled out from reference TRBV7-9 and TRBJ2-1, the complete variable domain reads DTGVSQNPRHKITKRGQNVTFRCDPISEHNRLYWYRQTLGQGPEFLTYFQNEAQLEKSRLLSDRFSAERPKGSFSTLEIQRTEQGDSAMYLCASSFNRVNEQFFGPGTRLTVL.

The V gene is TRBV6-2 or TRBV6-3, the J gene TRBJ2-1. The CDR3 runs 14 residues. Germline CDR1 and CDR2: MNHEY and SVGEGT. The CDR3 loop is CASSRQTDGNEQFF.

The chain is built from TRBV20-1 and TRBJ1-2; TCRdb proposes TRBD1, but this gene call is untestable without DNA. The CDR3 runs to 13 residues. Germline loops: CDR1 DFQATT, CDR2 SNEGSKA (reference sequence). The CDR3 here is CSARPGLNYGYTF.

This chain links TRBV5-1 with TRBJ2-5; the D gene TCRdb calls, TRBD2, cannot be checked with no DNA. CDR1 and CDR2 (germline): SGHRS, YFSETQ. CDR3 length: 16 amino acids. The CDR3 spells CASSLKAGTSQETQYF.

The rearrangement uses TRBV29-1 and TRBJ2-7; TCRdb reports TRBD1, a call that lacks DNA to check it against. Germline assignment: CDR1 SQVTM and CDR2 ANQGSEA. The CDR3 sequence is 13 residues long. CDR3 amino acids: CSVAPGQGYEQYF.

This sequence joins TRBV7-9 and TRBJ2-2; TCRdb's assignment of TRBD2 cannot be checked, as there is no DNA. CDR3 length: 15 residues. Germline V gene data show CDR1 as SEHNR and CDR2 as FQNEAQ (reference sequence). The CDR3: CASTPPEVVAGELFF.

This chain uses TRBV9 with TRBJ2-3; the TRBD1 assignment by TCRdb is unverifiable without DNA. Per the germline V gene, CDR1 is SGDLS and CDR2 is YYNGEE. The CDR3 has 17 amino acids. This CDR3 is CASSVNTGTGWTDTQYF.

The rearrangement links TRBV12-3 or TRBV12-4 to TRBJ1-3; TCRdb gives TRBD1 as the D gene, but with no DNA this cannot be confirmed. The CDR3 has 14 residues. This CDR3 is CASSSQGEGNTIYF.

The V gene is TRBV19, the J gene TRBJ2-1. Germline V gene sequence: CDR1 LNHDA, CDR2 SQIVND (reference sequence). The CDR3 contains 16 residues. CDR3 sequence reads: CASSIAGSTSYNEQFF. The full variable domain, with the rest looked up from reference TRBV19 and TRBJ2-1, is DGGITQSPKYLFRKEGQNVTLSCEQNLNHDAMYWYRQDPGQGLRLIYYSQIVNDFQKGDIAEGYSVSREKKESFPLTVTSAQKNPTAFYLCASSIAGSTSYNEQFFGPGTRLTVL.

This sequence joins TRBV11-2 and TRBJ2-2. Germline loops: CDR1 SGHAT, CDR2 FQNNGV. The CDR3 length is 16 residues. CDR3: CASSSRGAANTGELFF.

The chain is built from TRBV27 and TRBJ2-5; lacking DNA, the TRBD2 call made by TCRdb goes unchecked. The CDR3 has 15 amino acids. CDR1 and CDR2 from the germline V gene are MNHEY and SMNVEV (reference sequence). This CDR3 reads CASSPARGREETQYF.

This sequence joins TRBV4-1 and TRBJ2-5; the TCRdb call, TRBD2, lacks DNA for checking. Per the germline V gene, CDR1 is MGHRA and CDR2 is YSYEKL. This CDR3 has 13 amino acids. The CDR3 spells CASSPGEGETQYF.

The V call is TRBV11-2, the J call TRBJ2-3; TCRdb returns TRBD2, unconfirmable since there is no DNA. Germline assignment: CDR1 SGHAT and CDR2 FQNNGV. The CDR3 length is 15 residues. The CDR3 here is CASSPTSAYTDTQYF.

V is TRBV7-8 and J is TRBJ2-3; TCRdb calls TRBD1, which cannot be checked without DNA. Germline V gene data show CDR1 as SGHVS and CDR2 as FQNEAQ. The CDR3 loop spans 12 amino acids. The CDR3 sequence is CASFRGDDTQYF. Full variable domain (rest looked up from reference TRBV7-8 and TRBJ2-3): GAGVSQSPRYKVAKRGQDVALRCDPISGHVSLFWYQQALGQGPEFLTYFQNEAQLDKSGLPSDRFFAERPEGSVSTLKIQRTQQEDSAVYLCASFRGDDTQYFGPGTRLTVL.

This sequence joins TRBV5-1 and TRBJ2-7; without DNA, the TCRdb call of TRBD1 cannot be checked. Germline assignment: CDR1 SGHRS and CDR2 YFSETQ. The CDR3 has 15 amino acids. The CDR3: CASKMTPQEIYEQYF.

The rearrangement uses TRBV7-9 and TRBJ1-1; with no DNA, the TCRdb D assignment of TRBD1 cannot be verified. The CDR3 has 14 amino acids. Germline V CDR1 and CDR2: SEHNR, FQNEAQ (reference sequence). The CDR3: CASYGTAKNTEAFF.

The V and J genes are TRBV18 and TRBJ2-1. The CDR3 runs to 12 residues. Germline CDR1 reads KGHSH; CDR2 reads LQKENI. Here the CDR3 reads CASSPGVNEQFF.